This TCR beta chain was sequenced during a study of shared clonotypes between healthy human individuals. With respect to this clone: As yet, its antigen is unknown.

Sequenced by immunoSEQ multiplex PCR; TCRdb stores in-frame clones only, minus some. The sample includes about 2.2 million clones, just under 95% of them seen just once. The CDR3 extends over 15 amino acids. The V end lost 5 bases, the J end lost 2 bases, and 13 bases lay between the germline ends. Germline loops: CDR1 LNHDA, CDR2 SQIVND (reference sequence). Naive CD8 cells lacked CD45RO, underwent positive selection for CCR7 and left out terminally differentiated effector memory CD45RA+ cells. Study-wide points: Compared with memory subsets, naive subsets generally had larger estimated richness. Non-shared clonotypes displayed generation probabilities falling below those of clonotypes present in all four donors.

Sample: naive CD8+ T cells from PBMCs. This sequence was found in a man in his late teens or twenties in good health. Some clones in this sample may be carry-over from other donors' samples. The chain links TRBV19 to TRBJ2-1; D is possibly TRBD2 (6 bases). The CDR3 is CASSPRERAYNEQFF. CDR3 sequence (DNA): TGTGCCAGTAGTCCCCGCGAGCGGGCCTACAATGAGCAGTTCTTC. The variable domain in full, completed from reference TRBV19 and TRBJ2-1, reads DGGITQSPKYLFRKEGQNVTLSCEQNLNHDAMYWYRQDPGQGLRLIYYSQIVNDFQKGDIAEGYSVSREKKESFPLTVTSAQKNPTAFYLCASSPRERAYNEQFFGPGTRLTVL.